Listed below are T cell receptor beta chains from one sample, sequenced in a study of post-analysis software for immune sequencing data. TCRdb recomputed calls from the PCR reads with MiXCR, one row per CDR3 protein. The sample gives some 500,000 distinct CDR3 sequences, roughly 45% of which show up once; 9.5% to 13% is in the top ten. Sequencing used blood. The receptors shown here come from a girl aged 5-17 years with multiple sclerosis. CDR3s leave out the opening cysteine and the closing phenylalanine or tryptophan. A D gene is named only where the DNA matches it firmly.

len: 12
v_gene: TRBV7-9
d_gene: NA
CDR3aa: ASSSRLLAYEQY

len: 11
v_gene: TRBV12-3/TRBV12-4
d_gene: NA
CDR3aa: ASSFPGGFEQF

len: 11
v_gene: TRBV7-8
d_gene: TRBD1
CDR3aa: ASAKGQNYGYT

len: 12
v_gene: TRBV25-1
d_gene: NA
CDR3aa: ASSEYGGPETQY

len: 13
v_gene: TRBV7-8
d_gene: NA
CDR3aa: ASSLNMGAQAEAF

len: 13
v_gene: TRBV11-2
d_gene: NA
CDR3aa: ASAAGLAATYEQY

len: 12
v_gene: TRBV5-1
d_gene: NA
CDR3aa: ASSLDTTTDTQY

len: 12
v_gene: TRBV6-5
d_gene: TRBD2
CDR3aa: ASSPPSGRETQY

len: 13
v_gene: TRBV7-2
d_gene: NA
CDR3aa: ASSLGSASQETQY

len: 13
v_gene: TRBV3-1
d_gene: NA
CDR3aa: ASSPRGSYNSPPH

len: 15
v_gene: TRBV28
d_gene: TRBD1
CDR3aa: ASSPMMGTGAHYGYT

len: 12
v_gene: TRBV20-1
d_gene: TRBD1
CDR3aa: SAIGDRGGYGYT

len: 11
v_gene: TRBV29-1
d_gene: TRBD1
CDR3aa: SAKGGPPSEQY

len: 13
v_gene: TRBV4-3
d_gene: TRBD2
CDR3aa: ASSPKTGGPYEQY

len: 11
v_gene: TRBV4-3
d_gene: NA
CDR3aa: ASSTRPDHEQY

len: 13
v_gene: TRBV9
d_gene: NA
CDR3aa: ASSPLSGAGTEAF

len: 14
v_gene: TRBV7-2
d_gene: NA
CDR3aa: ASSLRTRGNTGELF

len: 14
v_gene: TRBV28
d_gene: NA
CDR3aa: ASRVRGGASTDTQY

len: 17
v_gene: TRBV6-1
d_gene: TRBD1
CDR3aa: ASRLGFWVGTGCGETQY

len: 9
v_gene: TRBV29-1
d_gene: NA
CDR3aa: SARDANVRT

len: 13
v_gene: TRBV15
d_gene: NA
CDR3aa: ATSGAGTQYNEQF

len: 16
v_gene: TRBV6-1
d_gene: NA
CDR3aa: ASSHGVGGNSGANVLT

len: 16
v_gene: TRBV29-1
d_gene: NA
CDR3aa: SVEDHLGPQFPDYGYT